Shown below are 23 T cell receptor beta chains from a single sample sequenced in a study of radiotherapy plus CTLA-4 blockade in lung cancer. Clones were sequenced by immunoSEQ multiplex PCR, and TCRdb holds only the in-frame ones, with some missing. The sample consists of tens of thousands of clones, about 87% of them appearing once. Sequencing was performed on peripheral blood, taken from a patient treated with radiotherapy plus ipilimumab. The source is a human donor with non-small cell lung cancer that progressed on radiotherapy plus ipilimumab.

The V and J genes are TRBV19 and TRBJ1-1; a possible D gene is TRBD1 (6 bases). The V gene's germline CDR1 is LNHDA and CDR2 SQIVND (reference sequence). The V and J ends lost 4 bases and 4 bases respectively, with 13 bases between them. The CDR3 extends over 14 amino acids. CDR3 in DNA: TGTGCCAGTAGTACCCTACAGGGTTCCACTGAAGCTTTCTTT. This encodes CASSTLQGSTEAFF.

J is TRBJ1-2 and V is TRBV6-5, with no clear D. This CDR3 has 15 residues. Germline V gene lookup returns CDR1 MNHEY and CDR2 SVGAGI. V lost 5 bases, J lost 5 bases, and 18 bases lay in between. CDR3 region: CASSPWTIPSYGYTF. Here the CDR3 DNA reads TGTGCCAGCAGTCCCTGGACCATTCCATCGTATGGCTACACCTTC.

This clone was observed a single time. The rearrangement uses TRBV9 and TRBJ1-1; D unresolved. From germline, CDR1 is SGDLS and CDR2 YYNGEE. Between the trimmed V and J ends, which lost 0 bases and 2 bases, there was a span of 5 bases. The CDR3 extends over 13 amino acids. The CDR3 here is CASSVVTNTEAFF. For the CDR3, the DNA is TGTGCCAGCAGCGTAGTAACCAACACTGAAGCTTTCTTT.

The chain uses TRBV4-1 and TRBJ2-3; TRBD2 might be the D (6 bases). CDR1 and CDR2 (germline): MGHRA, YSYEKL. The V end was cut by 1 base, the J end by 3 bases, with 17 bases between. The CDR3 extends over 17 amino acids. CDR3 sequence reads: CASSQGLAGWGTDTQYF. In nucleotides, the CDR3 is TGCGCCAGCAGCCAAGGTCTGGCGGGGTGGGGTACAGATACGCAGTATTTT.

The chain recombines TRBV27 with TRBJ1-1; D possibly corresponds to TRBD1 (5 bases). Trimming removed 3 bases at V and 6 bases at J, with 14 bases between. CDR1 and CDR2 (germline): MNHEY, SMNVEV (reference sequence). The CDR3 spans 14 residues. For the CDR3, the DNA is TGTGCCAGCAGTTTCTGGGGCCGTACCTCTGAAGCTTTCTTT. Residues: CASSFWGRTSEAFF.

The chain uses TRBV4-3 and TRBJ2-1; tentatively, D is TRBD2 (6 bases). This CDR3 has 14 amino acids. Germline V CDR1 and CDR2: LGHNA, YSLEER. Trimming stripped 3 bases from V and 5 bases from J, with 11 bases between. The CDR3 nucleotides read TGCGCCAGCAGCCAGCGGGGACCTAACAATGAGCAGTTCTTC. This gives the protein CASSQRGPNNEQFF.

This clone was seen only once. The chain uses TRBV6-6 and TRBJ1-3; D is uncertain. Trimming shortened V by 5 bases and J by 0 bases, and 8 bases separated the two germline ends. Germline V gene lookup returns CDR1 MNHNY and CDR2 SVGAGI (reference sequence). This CDR3 contains 14 residues. The chain's CDR3 is CASSGMSSGNTIYF. As DNA, the CDR3 is TGTGCCAGCAGTGGGATGAGCTCTGGAAACACCATATATTTT.

This chain joins TRBV4-3 and TRBJ1-1, with 7 bases fitting TRBD1. This CDR3 spans 17 amino acids. V lost 2 bases to trimming and J lost 1 base; unmatched junction nucleotides: 10. Germline CDR1 and CDR2: LGHNA and YSLEER. The CDR3 sequence is CASSQRWAGGWNTEAFF. CDR3 sequence (DNA): TGCGCCAGCAGCCAAAGGTGGGCAGGGGGTTGGAACACTGAAGCTTTCTTT.

The chain employs TRBV2 and TRBJ2-2; 9 bases match TRBD2. The CDR3 covers 15 residues. Germline-derived CDR1 and CDR2 are SNHLY and FYNNEI. V trimming: 9 bases; J trimming: 0 bases; junction bases outside the gene matches: 5. The CDR3 region is CASRLAEANTGELFF. The CDR3 DNA reads as TGTGCCAGTCGACTAGCGGAGGCGAACACCGGGGAGCTGTTTTTT.

This rearrangement joins TRBV10-1 to TRBJ2-1, with 8 bases fitting TRBD2. There are 16 residues in the CDR3. Germline CDR1 and CDR2: WNHNN and SYGVQD (reference sequence). With V trimmed by 6 bases and J by 0 bases, 7 bases remained unmatched. In DNA form, the CDR3 reads TGCGCCAGCAGGGGTTCTAGCGGGCCCTCCTACAATGAGCAGTTCTTC. This encodes CASRGSSGPSYNEQFF.

The chain employs TRBV14 and TRBJ2-2; no definite D call. This CDR3 has 15 residues. The germline V gene has CDR1 SGHDN and CDR2 FVKESK. Trimming cost V 1 base and J 1 base, with 7 bases left between them. CDR3 amino acids: CASSQGLLNTGELFF. For the CDR3, the DNA is TGTGCCAGCAGCCAAGGACTCCTGAACACCGGGGAGCTGTTTTTT.

The chain is built from TRBV9 and TRBJ1-5; weak D call: TRBD1 (5 bases). Per the germline V gene, CDR1 is SGDLS and CDR2 is YYNGEE. The CDR3 sequence is 15 residues long. The ends were cut back, 2 bases at V and 5 bases at J, with 14 bases in the middle. The CDR3 sequence is CASSVGQGFDQPQHF. The CDR3 DNA follows: TGTGCCAGCAGCGTCGGACAAGGCTTCGATCAGCCCCAGCATTTT.

This rearrangement joins TRBV6-6 to TRBJ1-1, with TRBD1 matching 8 bases. The V and J ends lost 5 bases and 0 bases, in that order; junction bases with no gene match: 2. Germline CDR1 and CDR2: MNHNY and SVGAGI (reference sequence). The CDR3 totals 14 residues. CDR3 nucleotides: TGTGCCAGCAGTCGGACAGGGATGAACACTGAAGCTTTCTTT. It is translated as CASSRTGMNTEAFF.

The chain carries TRBV19 and TRBJ2-3; 7 nucleotides match TRBD2. V trimming: 3 bases; J trimming: 1 base; junction bases outside the gene matches: 10. Germline V gene sequence: CDR1 LNHDA, CDR2 SQIVND (reference sequence). The CDR3 contains 17 residues. CDR3 in amino acids: CASSILRRTSGTDTQYF. CDR3 in DNA: TGTGCCAGTAGTATTTTGCGTCGAACTAGCGGCACAGATACGCAGTATTTT. Full variable domain (missing parts from reference TRBV19 and TRBJ2-3): DGGITQSPKYLFRKEGQNVTLSCEQNLNHDAMYWYRQDPGQGLRLIYYSQIVNDFQKGDIAEGYSVSREKKESFPLTVTSAQKNPTAFYLCASSILRRTSGTDTQYFGPGTRLTVL.

This rearrangement joins TRBV18 to TRBJ2-5, with D perhaps assigned TRBD1 or TRBD2 (5 bases each). V was pared by 3 bases and J by 5 bases, with 10 bases between. Germline-derived CDR1 and CDR2 are KGHSH and LQKENI. The CDR3 totals 13 residues. The CDR3 is CASSPPGRETQYF. The DNA for the CDR3 is TGTGCCAGCTCACCGCCGGGACGGGAGACCCAGTACTTC.

The CDR3 region is CASQPNRGGSGELFF. The DNA for the CDR3 is TGCGCCAGCCAGCCGAATAGGGGGGGCAGCGGGGAGCTGTTTTTT. The chain has TRBV5-1 and TRBJ2-2; tentatively, D is TRBD2 (7 bases). Per germline, CDR1 SGHRS and CDR2 YFSETQ. There are 15 residues in the CDR3. V was shortened by 7 bases and J by 7 bases, with 20 bases between the two germline ends.

The chain combines TRBV6-6 with TRBJ2-3; D is unclear. The germline gives CDR1 MNHNY, CDR2 SVGAGI (reference sequence). This CDR3 contains 15 residues. The V gene lost 6 bases and the J gene lost 0 bases, with 13 bases spanning the gap. The CDR3 DNA follows: TGTGCCAGCAGCCCGACTGGCCGTAGCACAGATACGCAGTATTTT. Translating it yields CASSPTGRSTDTQYF.

This rearrangement joins TRBV5-1 to TRBJ1-4; the match to TRBD1 covers 8 bases. With 4 bases clipped from V and 5 bases from J, the junction kept 7 bases outside the gene matches. The CDR3 is made up of 15 amino acids. CDR1 and CDR2 (germline): SGHRS, YFSETQ. Written as DNA, the CDR3 is TGCGCCAGCAGCACCCCTCAGGGGGCGAATGAAAAACTGTTTTTT. This encodes CASSTPQGANEKLFF.

The V and J genes are TRBV19 and TRBJ1-4, with a possible D match to TRBD1 (6 bases). CDR1 and CDR2 from the germline V gene are LNHDA and SQIVND (reference sequence). Trimming removed 6 bases at V and 8 bases at J, with 16 bases between. The CDR3 spans 14 residues. For the CDR3, the DNA is TGTGCCAGTAGGTCAACAGGGTTAGGAGAAAAACTGTTTTTT. Protein product: CASRSTGLGEKLFF.

The chain has TRBV7-9 and TRBJ2-5; TRBD1 matches 11 bases. Per germline, CDR1 SEHNR and CDR2 FQNEAQ (reference sequence). V dropped 3 bases and J dropped 5; count of bases not matched to a gene: 5. This CDR3 comprises 15 residues. CDR3 residues: CASSFGTGGLETQYF. CDR3 coding DNA: TGTGCCAGCAGCTTCGGGACAGGGGGTCTGGAGACCCAGTACTTC.

The chain employs TRBV9 and TRBJ2-1; 7 bases are shared with TRBD2. Trimming removed 2 bases from V and 8 bases from J; junction bases left unmatched: 13. The CDR3 is 16 residues long. In germline, CDR1 is SGDLS, CDR2 YYNGEE. The CDR3 nucleotides are TGTGCCAGCAGCGTCCCACCCCGCGGGAGTGTGTATGAGCAGTTCTTC. Protein: CASSVPPRGSVYEQFF.

In DNA, the CDR3 is TGTGCCAGCAGCTCCGGGACAGGGTCCTACAATGAGCAGTTCTTC. Amino acid sequence: CASSSGTGSYNEQFF. The V gene is TRBV5-4, the J gene TRBJ2-1, with 9 bases matching TRBD1. Per germline, CDR1 SGHNT and CDR2 YYREEE (reference sequence). V was clipped by 3 bases and J by 1 base; unmatched bases: 2. The CDR3 consists of 15 residues. Full variable domain (rest looked up from reference TRBV5-4 and TRBJ2-1): ETGVTQSPTHLIKTRGQQVTLRCSSQSGHNTVSWYQQALGQGPQFIFQYYREEENGRGNFPPRFSGLQFPNYSSELNVNALELDDSALYLCASSSGTGSYNEQFFGPGTRLTVL.

The rearrangement joins TRBV15 to TRBJ1-2; TRBD1 is a possible D gene (5 bases). Trimming cost V 5 bases and J 8 bases, with 12 bases left between them. Germline CDR1 is LNHNV and CDR2 is YYDKDF (reference sequence). The length of the CDR3 is 12 residues. CDR3 sequence: CATSLAGRGYTF. CDR3 nucleotide sequence: TGTGCCACCAGCCTGGCAGGGCGAGGCTACACCTTC.